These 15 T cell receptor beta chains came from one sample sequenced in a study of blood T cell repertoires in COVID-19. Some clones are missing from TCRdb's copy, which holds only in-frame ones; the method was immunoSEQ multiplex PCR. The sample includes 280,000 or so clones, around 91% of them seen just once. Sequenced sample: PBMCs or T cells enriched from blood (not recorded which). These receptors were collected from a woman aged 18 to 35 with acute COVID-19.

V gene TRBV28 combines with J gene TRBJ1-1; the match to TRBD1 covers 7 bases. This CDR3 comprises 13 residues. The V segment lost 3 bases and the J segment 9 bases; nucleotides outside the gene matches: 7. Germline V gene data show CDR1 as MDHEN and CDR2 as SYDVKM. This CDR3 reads CASSLELTGKAFF. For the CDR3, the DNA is TGTGCCAGCAGTTTGGAACTGACAGGGAAAGCTTTCTTT.

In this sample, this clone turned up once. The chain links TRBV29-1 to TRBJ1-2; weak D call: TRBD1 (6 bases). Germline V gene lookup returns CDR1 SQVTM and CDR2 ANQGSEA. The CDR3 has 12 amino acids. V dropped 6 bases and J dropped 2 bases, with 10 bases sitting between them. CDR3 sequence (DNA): TGCAGCGTGGGGACAAACAACTATGGCTACACCTTC. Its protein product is CSVGTNNYGYTF.

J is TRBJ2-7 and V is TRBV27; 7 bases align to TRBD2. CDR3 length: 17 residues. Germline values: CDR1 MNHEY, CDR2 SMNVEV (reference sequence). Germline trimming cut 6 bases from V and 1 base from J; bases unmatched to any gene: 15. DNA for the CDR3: TGTGCCAGCAGCCTTAGAGCGGGGACTACCGGTTCCTACGAGCAGTACTTC. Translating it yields CASSLRAGTTGSYEQYF.

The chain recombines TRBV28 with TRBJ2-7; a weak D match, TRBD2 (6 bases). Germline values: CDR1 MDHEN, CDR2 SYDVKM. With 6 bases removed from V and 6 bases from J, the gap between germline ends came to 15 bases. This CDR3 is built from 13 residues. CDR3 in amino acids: CASSRTGRGEQYF. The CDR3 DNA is TGTGCCAGCAGCCGGACTGGGCGGGGCGAGCAGTACTTC.

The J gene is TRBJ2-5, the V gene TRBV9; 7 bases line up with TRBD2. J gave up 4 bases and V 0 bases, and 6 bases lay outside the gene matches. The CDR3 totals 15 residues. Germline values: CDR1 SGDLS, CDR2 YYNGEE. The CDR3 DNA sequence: TGTGCCAGCAGCGTAGTTGGGGGGGGACGAGAGACCCAGTACTTC. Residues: CASSVVGGGRETQYF.

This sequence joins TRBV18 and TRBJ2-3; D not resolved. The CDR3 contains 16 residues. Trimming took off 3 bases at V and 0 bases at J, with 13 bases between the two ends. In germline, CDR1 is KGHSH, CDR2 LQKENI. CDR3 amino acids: CASSPERHKSTDTQYF. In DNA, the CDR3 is TGTGCCAGCTCACCGGAGCGCCACAAGAGCACAGATACGCAGTATTTT. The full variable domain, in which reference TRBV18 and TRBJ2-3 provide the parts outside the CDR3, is NAGVMQNPRHLVRRRGQEARLRCSPMKGHSHVYWYRQLPEEGLKFMVYLQKENIIDESGMPKERFSAEFPKEGPSILRIQQVVRGDSAAYFCASSPERHKSTDTQYFGPGTRLTVL.

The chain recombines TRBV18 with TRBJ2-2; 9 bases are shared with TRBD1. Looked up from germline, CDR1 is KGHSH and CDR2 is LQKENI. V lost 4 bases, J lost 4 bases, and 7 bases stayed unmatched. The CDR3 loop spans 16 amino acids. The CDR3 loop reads CASSLPGQGVTGELFF. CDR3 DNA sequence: TGTGCCAGCTCACTTCCGGGACAGGGAGTCACCGGGGAGCTGTTTTTT.

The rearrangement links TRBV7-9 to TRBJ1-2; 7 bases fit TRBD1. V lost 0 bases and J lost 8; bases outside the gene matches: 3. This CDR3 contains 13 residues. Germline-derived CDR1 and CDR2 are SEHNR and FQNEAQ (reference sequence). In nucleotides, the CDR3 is TGTGCCAGCAGCTTAGCAGGGGGCGGCGGCTACACCTTC. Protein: CASSLAGGGGYTF.

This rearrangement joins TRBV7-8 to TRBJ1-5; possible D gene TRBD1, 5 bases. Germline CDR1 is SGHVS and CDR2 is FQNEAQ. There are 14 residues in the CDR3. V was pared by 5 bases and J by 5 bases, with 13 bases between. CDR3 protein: CASSPLGGHQPQHF. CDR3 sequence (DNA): TGTGCCAGCAGCCCGCTGGGGGGTCATCAGCCCCAGCATTTT.

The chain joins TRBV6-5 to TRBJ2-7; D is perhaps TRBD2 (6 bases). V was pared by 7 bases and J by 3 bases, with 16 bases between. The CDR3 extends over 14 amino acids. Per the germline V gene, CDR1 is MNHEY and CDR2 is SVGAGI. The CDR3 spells CASMSSVRFYEQYF. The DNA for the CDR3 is TGTGCCAGCATGTCTAGCGTTCGGTTCTACGAGCAGTACTTC.

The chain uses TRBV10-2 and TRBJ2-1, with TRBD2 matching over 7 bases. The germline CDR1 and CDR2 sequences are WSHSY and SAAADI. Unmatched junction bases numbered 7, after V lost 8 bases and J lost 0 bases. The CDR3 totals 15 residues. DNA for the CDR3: TGCGCCAGCTCGAGGGCTAGCGGCTCCTACAATGAGCAGTTCTTC. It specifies CASSRASGSYNEQFF.

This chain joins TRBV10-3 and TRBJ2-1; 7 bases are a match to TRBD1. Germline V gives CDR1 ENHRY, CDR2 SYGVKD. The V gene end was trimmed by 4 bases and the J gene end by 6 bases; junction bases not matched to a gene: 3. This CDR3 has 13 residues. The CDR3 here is CAISVSGGNEQFF. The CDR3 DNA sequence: TGTGCCATCAGTGTATCAGGGGGCAATGAGCAGTTCTTC.

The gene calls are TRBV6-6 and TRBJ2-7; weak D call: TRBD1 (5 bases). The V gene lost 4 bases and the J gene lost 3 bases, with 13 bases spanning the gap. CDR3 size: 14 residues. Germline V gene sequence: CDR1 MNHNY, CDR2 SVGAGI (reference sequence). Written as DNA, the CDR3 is TGTGCCAGCAGTTCCCGACTGGGGCTCTACGAGCAGTACTTC. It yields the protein CASSSRLGLYEQYF.

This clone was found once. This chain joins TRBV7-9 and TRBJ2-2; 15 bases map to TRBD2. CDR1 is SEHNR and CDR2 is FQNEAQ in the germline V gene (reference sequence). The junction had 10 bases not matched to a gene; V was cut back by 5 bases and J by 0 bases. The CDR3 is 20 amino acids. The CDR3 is CASSTHMGLAGGTNTGELFF. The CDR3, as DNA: TGTGCCAGCAGCACCCATATGGGACTAGCGGGAGGTACGAACACCGGGGAGCTGTTTTTT.

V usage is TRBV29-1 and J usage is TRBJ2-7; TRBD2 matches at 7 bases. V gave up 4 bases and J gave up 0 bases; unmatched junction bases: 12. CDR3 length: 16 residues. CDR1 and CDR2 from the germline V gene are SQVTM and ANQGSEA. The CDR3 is CSVGVAGVGYSYEQYF. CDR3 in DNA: TGCAGCGTTGGAGTGGCGGGAGTGGGTTACTCCTACGAGCAGTACTTC.